This T cell receptor (beta chain) appears in the sequencing data of a study of T cell responses to AZD1222 COVID-19 vaccine. Study-level findings and limits: It was only after the peak T cell response that any repertoires were sampled.

Data came from immunoSEQ multiplex PCR; TCRdb stores just in-frame clones and leaves some out. The table records around 140,000 clones, more than 85% of them present only once. Germline lookup yields CDR1 MNHEY and CDR2 SMNVEV (reference sequence). There are 14 residues in the CDR3. V was pared by 2 bases and J by 6 bases, with 13 bases between. As for this clone: Antigen: not known.

The sequences come from peripheral blood, collected 28 days after the second AZD1222 dose. J is TRBJ1-1 and V is TRBV27; no clear D. The TCR was taken from an adult who received the AZD1222 COVID-19 vaccine. The CDR3: CASSLGRDFAEAFF. The CDR3 DNA reads TGTGCCAGCAGTTTAGGCCGGGATTTCGCTGAAGCTTTCTTT.